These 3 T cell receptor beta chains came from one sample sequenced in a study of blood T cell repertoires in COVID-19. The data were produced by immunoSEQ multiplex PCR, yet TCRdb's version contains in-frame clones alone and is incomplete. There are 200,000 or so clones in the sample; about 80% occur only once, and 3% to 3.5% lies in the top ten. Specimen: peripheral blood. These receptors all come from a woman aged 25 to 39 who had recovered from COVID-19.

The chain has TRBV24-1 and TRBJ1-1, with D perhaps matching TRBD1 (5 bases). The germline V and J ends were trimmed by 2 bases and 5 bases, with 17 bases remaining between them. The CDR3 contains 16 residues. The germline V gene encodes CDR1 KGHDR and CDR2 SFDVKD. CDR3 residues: CATSDSDPGGRTEAFF. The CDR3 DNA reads TGTGCCACCAGTGATTCAGACCCGGGGGGAAGGACTGAAGCTTTCTTT.

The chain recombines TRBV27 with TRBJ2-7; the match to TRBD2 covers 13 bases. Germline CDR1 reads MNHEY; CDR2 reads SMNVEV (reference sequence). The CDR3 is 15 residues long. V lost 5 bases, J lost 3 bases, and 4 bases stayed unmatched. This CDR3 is CASSPGTSGIYEQYF. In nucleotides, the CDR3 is TGTGCCAGCAGTCCGGGGACTAGCGGGATCTACGAGCAGTACTTC.

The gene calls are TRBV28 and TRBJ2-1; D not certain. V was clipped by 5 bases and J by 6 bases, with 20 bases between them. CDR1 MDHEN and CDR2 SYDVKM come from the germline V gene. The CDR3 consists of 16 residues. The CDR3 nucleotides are TGTGCCAGCAGTCCACCCCCTTCCACGGTCGCCAATGAGCAGTTCTTC. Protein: CASSPPPSTVANEQFF.